These 9 T cell receptor beta chains came from one sample sequenced in a study of T cell repertoires in aging, cancer and after chemotherapy (dated by TCRdb to about 2019). TCR beta rearrangements were amplified from genomic DNA extracted from peripheral blood rather than from sorted cells or RNA. Instrument used: Illumina MiSeq. Rearranged TRB sequences spanning V, D and J segments were amplified in a multiplex touch-down PCR with a mixed TRB-A/B primer pool. The public reads were run again by TCRdb, first through fastp at Q25 and then through MiXCR, and only productive beta chains were kept. Each CDR3 protein gets just one entry, which takes the most common genes and DNA from the rows behind it. This sample holds 12,000 or so distinct CDR3 sequences; roughly 31% were observed only once. The ten largest clonotypes hold around 9.1% of the sample. The sample comprised blood. Source of these receptors: a human donor in good health. The donor label of this sample is uncertain.

The chain employs TRBV27 and TRBJ2-7; D not certain. Germline V gene data show CDR1 as MNHEY and CDR2 as SMNVEV (reference sequence). The CDR3 sequence is 13 residues long. The germline V and J ends were trimmed by 5 bases and 4 bases, with 12 bases remaining between them. The CDR3 DNA sequence: TGTGCCAGCAGTCTCTCCGGGCGGTACGAGCAGTACTTC. Translation: CASSLSGRYEQYF.

Judged by abundance, this clonotype is medium-sized. The V call is TRBV29-1, the J call TRBJ1-2; D is undetermined. Germline V CDR1 and CDR2: SQVTM, ANQGSEA. V was trimmed by 6 bases and J by 2 bases, leaving 10 bases between them. This CDR3 region has 12 residues. CDR3 in amino acids: CSVGSENYGYTF. In DNA, the CDR3 is TGCAGCGTCGGCAGCGAGAACTATGGCTACACCTTC.

A few counts support this clonotype. This chain connects TRBV6-2 or TRBV6-3 to TRBJ2-1; TRBD2 is a possible D gene (5 bases). CDR3 length: 15 amino acids. The V and J ends lost 4 bases and 0 bases respectively, with 10 bases between them. Germline CDR1 and CDR2: MNHEY and SVGEGT. CDR3 loop: CASSWSGSSYNEQFF. The CDR3 coding sequence is TGTGCCAGCAGTTGGTCGGGGAGCTCCTACAATGAGCAGTTCTTC.

The chain carries TRBV10-3 and TRBJ2-2; 7 positions agree with TRBD1. CDR3 length equals 14 residues. J was trimmed by 4 bases and V by 8 bases; bases with no gene match: 7. Germline lookup yields CDR1 ENHRY and CDR2 SYGVKD. For the CDR3, the DNA is TGTGCCATCCAGAGAGACAGGGCCACCGGGGAGCTGTTTTTT. Its translation is CAIQRDRATGELFF.

This clonotype came up a few times. V gene TRBV19 combines with J gene TRBJ1-1, with D perhaps matching TRBD1 (6 bases). Trimming removed 1 base from V and 5 bases from J, with 11 bases in between. Germline V gene data show CDR1 as LNHDA and CDR2 as SQIVND (reference sequence). The CDR3 runs to 14 residues. This CDR3 reads CASSIATGGTEAFF. In nucleotides, the CDR3 is TGTGCCAGTAGTATAGCGACAGGAGGTACTGAAGCTTTCTTT.

The chain combines TRBV18 with TRBJ1-1, with D unresolved. The V end lost 6 bases, the J end lost 5 bases, and 10 bases lay between the germline ends. CDR3 length: 12 amino acids. Germline CDR1 KGHSH, CDR2 LQKENI. CDR3 DNA sequence: TGTGCCAGCTCCCCCTCTTCAACTGAAGCTTTCTTT. The encoded protein is CASSPSSTEAFF.

By its share, this clonotype is medium-sized (0.01 to 0.1%). The V and J genes are TRBV19 and TRBJ2-2, with a possible D match to TRBD1 (6 bases). The CDR3 sequence is 15 residues long. Germline lookup yields CDR1 LNHDA and CDR2 SQIVND (reference sequence). The germline V and J ends were trimmed by 2 bases and 3 bases, with 10 bases remaining between them. The CDR3 coding sequence is TGTGCCAGTAGTATACAGGGGTTGTACACCGGGGAGCTGTTTTTT. Residues: CASSIQGLYTGELFF.

This clonotype was found once. The rearrangement uses TRBV20-1 and TRBJ2-1, with D uncertain. With 3 bases removed from V and 6 bases from J, the gap between germline ends came to 12 bases. This CDR3 region has 13 residues. Germline CDR1 DFQATT, CDR2 SNEGSKA (reference sequence). CDR3 DNA: TGCAGTGCTAGTGACGACTCTTCCAATGAGCAGTTCTTC. Translation gives CSASDDSSNEQFF.

The chain couples TRBV11-1 to TRBJ2-7; possible D gene TRBD1, 6 bases. Germline CDR1 SGHAT, CDR2 FQDESV (reference sequence). Trimming stripped 5 bases from V and 3 bases from J, with 11 bases between. This CDR3 spans 13 amino acids. The CDR3 nucleotides read TGTGCCAGCAGCACCCCAGGGGACTACGAGCAGTACTTC. Translated: CASSTPGDYEQYF.